The 3 T cell receptor beta chains reported below all come from one sample, sequenced in a study of T cell responses to AZD1222 COVID-19 vaccine. Sequenced by immunoSEQ multiplex PCR; TCRdb stores in-frame clones only, minus some. This sample carries 200,000 or so clones, approximately 93% of them seen once, and the ten largest clones take roughly 0.99%. The source material was peripheral blood, sampled 28 days after the second AZD1222 dose. These receptors all come from an adult who received the AZD1222 COVID-19 vaccine.

The J gene is TRBJ2-1, the V gene TRBV5-1; D is perhaps TRBD1 (6 bases). This CDR3 comprises 15 residues. Trimming left V 7 bases short and J 0 bases short, with 14 bases between. The germline V gene encodes CDR1 SGHRS and CDR2 YFSETQ. As DNA, the CDR3 is TGCGCCAGCCGGACAGTTTTCAGCTCCTACAATGAGCAGTTCTTC. Protein product: CASRTVFSSYNEQFF. Looking up the rest from reference TRBV5-1 and TRBJ2-1 gives the full variable domain: KAGVTQTPRYLIKTRGQQVTLSCSPISGHRSVSWYQQTPGQGLQFLFEYFSETQRNKGNFPGRFSGRQFSNSRSEMNVSTLELGDSALYLCASRTVFSSYNEQFFGPGTRLTVL.

This chain uses TRBV5-1 with TRBJ2-1, with 7 bases that match TRBD1. J was trimmed by 6 bases and V by 4 bases; bases with no gene match: 7. The length of the CDR3 is 14 residues. CDR1 SGHRS and CDR2 YFSETQ come from the germline V gene. Here the CDR3 reads CASSPDRVGNEQFF. The DNA for the CDR3 is TGCGCCAGCAGCCCAGACAGGGTGGGCAATGAGCAGTTCTTC.

V gene TRBV7-2 combines with J gene TRBJ2-7; perhaps TRBD2 as D (6 bases). V gave up 5 bases and J gave up 2 bases, with 10 bases separating them. The CDR3 spans 13 residues. CDR1 SGHTA and CDR2 FQGNSA come from the germline V gene. DNA of the CDR3: TGTGCCAGCAGCGGAGGGGCTACCTACGAGCAGTACTTC. Amino acid sequence: CASSGGATYEQYF.